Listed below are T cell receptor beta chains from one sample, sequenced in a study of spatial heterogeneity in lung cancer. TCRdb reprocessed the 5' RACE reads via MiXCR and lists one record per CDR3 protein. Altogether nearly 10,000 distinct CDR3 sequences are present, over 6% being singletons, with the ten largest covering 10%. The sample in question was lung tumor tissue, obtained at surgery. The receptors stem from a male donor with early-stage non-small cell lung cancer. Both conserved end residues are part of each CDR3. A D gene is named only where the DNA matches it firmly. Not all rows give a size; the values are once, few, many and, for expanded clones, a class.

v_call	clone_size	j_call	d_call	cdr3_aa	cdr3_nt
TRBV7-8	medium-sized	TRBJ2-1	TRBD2	CASSLELAGSLSYNEQFF	TGTGCCAGCAGCTTAGAACTAGCGGGTTCTCTCTCCTACAATGAGCAGTTCTTC
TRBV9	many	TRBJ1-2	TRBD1	CASSVDLGQAYGYTF	TGTGCCAGCAGCGTAGACCTGGGACAGGCCTATGGCTACACCTTC
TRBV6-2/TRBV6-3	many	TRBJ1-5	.	CASSYSTGRNQPQHF	TGTGCCAGCAGTTACTCAACAGGGAGGAATCAGCCCCAGCATTTT
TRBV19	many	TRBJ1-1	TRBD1	CASTAGQGNTEAFF	TGTGCCAGTACCGCGGGACAGGGCAACACTGAAGCTTTCTTT
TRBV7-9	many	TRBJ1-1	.	CASSPTAGNTEAFF	TGTGCCAGCAGCCCTACGGCAGGAAACACTGAAGCTTTCTTT
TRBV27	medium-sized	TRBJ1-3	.	CASSSSLGYGNTIYF	TGTGCCAGCAGTTCCTCTTTGGGGTACGGAAACACCATATATTTT
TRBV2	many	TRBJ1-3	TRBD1	CASSEAPGQALSGNTIYF	TGTGCCAGCAGTGAAGCTCCGGGACAGGCTTTGTCTGGAAACACCATATATTTT
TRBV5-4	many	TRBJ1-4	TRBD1	CASSLGQGAHGEKLFF	TGTGCCAGCAGCCTTGGACAGGGGGCGCATGGTGAAAAACTGTTTTTT
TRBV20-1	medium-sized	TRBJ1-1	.	CSAREYDTVNTEAFF	TGCAGTGCTAGAGAATACGACACGGTGAACACTGAAGCTTTCTTT
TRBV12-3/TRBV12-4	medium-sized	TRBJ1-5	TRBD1	CASSWSAPGGSQPQHF	TGTGCCAGCAGTTGGTCGGCCCCAGGGGGCTCGCAGCCCCAGCATTTT
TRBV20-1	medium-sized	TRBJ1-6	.	CSARDLVSPLHF	TGCAGTGCTAGGGACTTGGTATCACCCCTCCACTTT
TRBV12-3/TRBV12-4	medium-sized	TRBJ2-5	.	CASRRQGKETQYF	TGTGCCAGCAGAAGGCAGGGAAAAGAGACCCAGTACTTC
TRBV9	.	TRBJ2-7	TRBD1	CASSPHESGTGTYEQYF	TGTGCCAGCAGCCCCCACGAATCCGGGACAGGTACCTACGAGCAGTACTTC
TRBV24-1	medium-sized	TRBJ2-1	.	CATSDYRGGNEQFF	TGTGCCACCAGTGATTACAGGGGGGGCAATGAGCAGTTCTTC
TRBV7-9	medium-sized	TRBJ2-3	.	CASSLAVNPTDTQYF	TGTGCCAGCAGCTTAGCGGTAAATCCCACAGATACGCAGTATTTT
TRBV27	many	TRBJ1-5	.	CASSLYRTSQPQHF	TGTGCCAGCAGTTTGTACAGAACATCCCAGCCCCAGCATTTT
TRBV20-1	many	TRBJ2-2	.	CSARLGRLTGELFF	TGCAGTGCTAGGTTGGGCAGACTCACCGGGGAGCTGTTTTTT